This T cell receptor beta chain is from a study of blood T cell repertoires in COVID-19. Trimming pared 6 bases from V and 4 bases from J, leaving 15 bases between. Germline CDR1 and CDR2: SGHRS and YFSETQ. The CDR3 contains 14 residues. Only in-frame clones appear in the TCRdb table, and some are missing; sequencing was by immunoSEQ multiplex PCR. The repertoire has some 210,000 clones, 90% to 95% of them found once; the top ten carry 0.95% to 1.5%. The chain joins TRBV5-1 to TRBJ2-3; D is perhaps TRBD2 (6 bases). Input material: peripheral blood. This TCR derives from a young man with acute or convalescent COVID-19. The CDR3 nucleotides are TGCGCCAGCACCCAACGGGAGCCCTCAGATACGCAGTATTTT. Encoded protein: CASTQREPSDTQYF.